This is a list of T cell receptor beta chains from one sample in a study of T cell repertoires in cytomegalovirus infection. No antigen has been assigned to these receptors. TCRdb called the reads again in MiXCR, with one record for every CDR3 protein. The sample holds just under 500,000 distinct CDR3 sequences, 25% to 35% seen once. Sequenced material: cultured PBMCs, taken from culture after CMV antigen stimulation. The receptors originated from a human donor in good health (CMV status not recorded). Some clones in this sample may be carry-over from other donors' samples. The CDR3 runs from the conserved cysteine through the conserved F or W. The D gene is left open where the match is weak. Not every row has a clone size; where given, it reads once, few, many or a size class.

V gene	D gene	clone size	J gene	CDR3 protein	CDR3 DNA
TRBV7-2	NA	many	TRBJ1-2	CASSRSDIFPANYGYTF	TGTGCCAGCAGCCGGTCGGACATTTTTCCTGCTAACTATGGCTACACCTTC
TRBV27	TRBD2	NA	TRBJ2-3	CASSSLGLAGWDTQYF	TGTGCCAGCAGTTCCTTGGGACTAGCGGGATGGGATACGCAGTATTTT
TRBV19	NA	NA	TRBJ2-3	CASSKESGYSTDTQYF	TGTGCCAGTAGTAAAGAATCGGGTTATAGCACAGATACGCAGTATTTT
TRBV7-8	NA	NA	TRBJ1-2	CASSSVGNYGYTF	TGTGCCAGCAGCTCAGTGGGTAACTATGGCTACACCTTC
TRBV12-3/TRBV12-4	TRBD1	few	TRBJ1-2	CASSLQTGLNYGYTF	TGTGCCAGCAGTTTGCAGACAGGGTTGAACTATGGCTACACCTTC
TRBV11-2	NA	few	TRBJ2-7	CASTRGQGLEQYF	TGTGCCAGCACCAGGGGCCAGGGGCTCGAGCAGTACTTC
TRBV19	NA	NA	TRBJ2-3	CASSITGTPSFSDTQYF	TGTGCCAGTAGTATAACGGGAACCCCAAGCTTCTCGGATACGCAGTATTTT
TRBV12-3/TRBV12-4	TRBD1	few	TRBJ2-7	CASSEAGGKYF	TGTGCCAGCAGTGAGGCAGGGGGCAAGTACTTC
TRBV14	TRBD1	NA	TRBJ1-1	CASSRRTGAGTEAFF	TGTGCCAGCAGCCGACGGACAGGGGCGGGCACTGAAGCTTTCTTT
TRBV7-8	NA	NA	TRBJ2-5	CASSLFVGETQYF	TGTGCCAGCAGCTTATTCGTCGGAGAGACCCAGTACTTC
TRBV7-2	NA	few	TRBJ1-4	CASSLGTHATNEKLFF	TGTGCCAGCAGCCTTGGGACTCATGCAACTAATGAAAAACTGTTTTTT
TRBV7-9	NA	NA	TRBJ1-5	CASSESGRSNQPQHF	TGTGCCAGCAGCGAGTCCGGGAGAAGCAATCAGCCCCAGCATTTT
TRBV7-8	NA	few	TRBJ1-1	CASSLSTETEAFF	TGTGCCAGCAGCTTATCTACAGAGACGGAAGCTTTCTTT
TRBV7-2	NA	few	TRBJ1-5	CASSLGGQGQPQHF	TGTGCCAGCAGCTTAGGCGGCCAGGGGCAGCCCCAGCATTTT
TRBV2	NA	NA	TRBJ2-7	CASSQDWLLEGAQYF	TGTGCCAGCAGTCAAGACTGGCTTCTGGAAGGCGCGCAGTACTTC
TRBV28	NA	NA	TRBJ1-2	CASSSGTPPREANNYTF	TGTGCCAGCAGTTCGGGAACACCTCCAAGGGAGGCAAATAACTACACCTTC
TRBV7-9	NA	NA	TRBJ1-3	CASSLRTSGNTIYF	TGTGCCAGCAGCTTGCGAACCTCTGGAAACACCATATATTTT
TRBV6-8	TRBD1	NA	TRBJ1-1	CASRGTGLNTEAFF	TGTGCCAGCAGAGGGACAGGGCTAAACACTGAAGCTTTCTTT
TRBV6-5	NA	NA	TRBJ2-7	CASSFLGSIYEQYF	TGTGCCAGCAGTTTTCTGGGATCGATTTACGAGCAGTACTTC
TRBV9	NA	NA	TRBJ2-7	CASSVEGGGDEQYF	TGTGCCAGCAGCGTAGAGGGGGGAGGGGACGAGCAGTACTTC
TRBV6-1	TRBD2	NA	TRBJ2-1	CASSDSAGGSYNEQFF	TGTGCCAGCAGTGATTCAGCGGGAGGTTCCTACAATGAGCAGTTCTTC
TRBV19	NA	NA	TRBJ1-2	CASRIQGWGYTF	TGTGCCAGTAGGATACAGGGTTGGGGCTACACCTTC
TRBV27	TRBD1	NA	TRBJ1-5	CASSPDRERFYYSNQPQHF	TGTGCCAGCAGTCCCGACAGGGAACGCTTTTACTATAGCAATCAGCCCCAGCATTTT
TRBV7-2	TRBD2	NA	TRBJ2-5	CASSFVLAGAFQETQYF	TGTGCCAGCAGCTTCGTACTAGCGGGAGCTTTTCAAGAGACCCAGTACTTC
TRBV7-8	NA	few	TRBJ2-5	CASSLGWRGKGQETQYF	TGTGCCAGCAGCTTAGGGTGGCGTGGGAAGGGGCAAGAGACCCAGTACTTC
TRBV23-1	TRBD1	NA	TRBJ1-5	CASSATRDRTYSNQPQHF	TGCGCCAGCAGTGCGACCCGGGACAGGACCTATAGCAATCAGCCCCAGCATTTT
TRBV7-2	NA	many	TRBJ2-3	CASSSTPLPDTQYF	TGTGCCAGCAGCTCTACCCCTCTCCCCGATACGCAGTATTTT
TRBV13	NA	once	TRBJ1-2	CASSIQPPVGGKTYGYTF	TGTGCCAGCAGCATACAACCCCCTGTTGGGGGCAAGACCTATGGCTACACCTTC
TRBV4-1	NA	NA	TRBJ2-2	CASSQVDLNTGELFF	TGCGCCAGCAGCCAGGTGGACCTAAACACCGGGGAGCTGTTTTTT